The 25 T cell receptor beta chains in this list originate from one sample, sequenced in a study of blood T cell repertoires in COVID-19. Assay: immunoSEQ multiplex PCR; the TCRdb copy retains only in-frame clones and omits some. The table records under 250,000 clones, approximately 82% of them present only once. The sequenced material came from peripheral blood. The origin of the receptors is a woman aged 45 to 65 with acute or convalescent COVID-19.

About this clone: This specimen includes other DNA sequences encoding the same CDR3. Here the CDR3 DNA reads TGTGCCAGCAGCTTAACAGGGGACTCCTACAATGAGCAGTTCTTC. Residues: CASSLTGDSYNEQFF. The gene calls are TRBV7-3 and TRBJ2-1, with D possibly matching TRBD1 (5 bases). CDR1 and CDR2 (germline): SGHTA, FQGTGA. V was trimmed by 0 bases and J by 0 bases, leaving 6 bases between them. The CDR3 contains 15 residues. Supplemented by reference TRBV7-3 and TRBJ2-1, the full variable domain reads GAGVSQTPSNKVTEKGKYVELRCDPISGHTALYWYRQSLGQGPEFLIYFQGTGAADDSGLPNDRFFAVRPEGSVSTLKIQRTERGDSAVYLCASSLTGDSYNEQFFGPGTRLTVL.

V and J are TRBV5-1 and TRBJ2-2; D uncertain. V was shortened by 4 bases and J by 7 bases, with 17 bases between the two germline ends. Germline CDR1 reads SGHRS; CDR2 reads YFSETQ. This CDR3 contains 15 residues. CDR3 nucleotide sequence: TGCGCCAGCAGCCCCACCGCCGGGTTCGGCGGGGAGCTGTTTTTT. Amino acids: CASSPTAGFGGELFF.

This chain links TRBV5-4 with TRBJ2-3, with D perhaps TRBD2 (5 bases). V lost 4 bases, J lost 4 bases, and 10 bases lay in between. CDR1 and CDR2 (germline): SGHNT, YYREEE (reference sequence). This CDR3 is 13 amino acids long. CDR3 in DNA: TGTGCCAGCAGCGATAGTAGCGCAGATACGCAGTATTTT. Its protein product is CASSDSSADTQYF. Using reference TRBV5-4 and TRBJ2-3 for the parts outside the CDR3, the full variable domain is ETGVTQSPTHLIKTRGQQVTLRCSSQSGHNTVSWYQQALGQGPQFIFQYYREEENGRGNFPPRFSGLQFPNYSSELNVNALELDDSALYLCASSDSSADTQYFGPGTRLTVL.

The gene calls are TRBV1 and TRBJ2-3; the listed D gene, TRBD2, was not tested against the DNA. TRBV1 is a known pseudogene. This CDR3 has 17 residues. As DNA, the CDR3 is TGCACCAGCAGCCAAGATACCGCGGGAGGCGTCCCAGATACGCAGTATTTT. It yields the protein CTSSQDTAGGVPDTQYF.

This CDR3 is CASSPGVYTGELFF. In DNA, the CDR3 is TGTGCCAGTAGCCCGGGGGTGTACACCGGGGAGCTGTTTTTT. The chain has TRBV19 and TRBJ2-2, with D perhaps TRBD2 (6 bases). CDR1 is LNHDA and CDR2 is SQIVND in the germline V gene (reference sequence). Trimming stripped 6 bases from V and 3 bases from J, with 11 bases between. This CDR3 is built from 14 residues.

V usage is TRBV24-1 and J usage is TRBJ2-1; 10 bases line up with TRBD1. V trimming: 4 bases; J trimming: 7 bases; junction bases outside the gene matches: 9. This CDR3 spans 16 amino acids. Germline CDR1 KGHDR, CDR2 SFDVKD. DNA for the CDR3: TGTGCCACCAGTGAGATCGACAGGGGGCGGAGGAATGAGCAGTTCTTC. Translated: CATSEIDRGRRNEQFF.

The chain carries TRBV7-9 and TRBJ1-1; TRBD1 matches 7 bases. The CDR3 spans 17 residues. With V trimmed by 5 bases and J by 1 base, 13 bases remained unmatched. Germline V CDR1 and CDR2: SEHNR, FQNEAQ (reference sequence). The chain's CDR3 is CASSPPPRTGENTEAFF. The CDR3 nucleotides are TGTGCCAGCAGCCCACCGCCTAGGACAGGCGAGAACACTGAAGCTTTCTTT.

J is TRBJ2-5 and V is TRBV19, with 9 bases fitting TRBD1. V lost 3 bases to trimming and J lost 0 bases; unmatched junction nucleotides: 2. The CDR3 has 15 amino acids. Germline V gene sequence: CDR1 LNHDA, CDR2 SQIVND (reference sequence). CDR3 sequence: CASSMDRGNQETQYF. CDR3 sequence (DNA): TGTGCCAGTAGTATGGACAGGGGAAACCAAGAGACCCAGTACTTC. The entire variable domain, with the rest obtained from reference TRBV19 and TRBJ2-5, is as follows: DGGITQSPKYLFRKEGQNVTLSCEQNLNHDAMYWYRQDPGQGLRLIYYSQIVNDFQKGDIAEGYSVSREKKESFPLTVTSAQKNPTAFYLCASSMDRGNQETQYFGPGTRLLVL.

This chain links TRBV5-4 with TRBJ2-5, with 9 bases that match TRBD1. The length of the CDR3 is 15 residues. Unmatched junction bases numbered 4, after V lost 1 base and J lost 3 bases. Germline V gene data show CDR1 as SGHNT and CDR2 as YYREEE (reference sequence). The CDR3 bases are TGTGCCAGCAGCTTGACAGGGGGCTTAGAAGAGACCCAGTACTTC. Translating it yields CASSLTGGLEETQYF.

The rearrangement links TRBV4-2 to TRBJ2-1; TRBD2 matches 11 bases. Per the germline V gene, CDR1 is LGHNA and CDR2 is YNFKEQ. V trimming: 0 bases; J trimming: 4 bases; junction bases outside the gene matches: 2. The CDR3 extends over 16 amino acids. The CDR3 here is CASSQDSGRGYNEQFF. The CDR3 DNA follows: TGTGCCAGCAGCCAAGATAGCGGGAGGGGATACAATGAGCAGTTCTTC.

The rearrangement joins TRBV5-4 to TRBJ2-2; TRBD2 aligns across 9 bases. Trimming at V came to 4 bases and at J to 6 bases, leaving 10 bases not matched to a gene. Germline V CDR1 and CDR2: SGHNT, YYREEE (reference sequence). The CDR3 is 16 residues long. CDR3 DNA: TGTGCCAGCAGCACTCTGGCTAGCGGGAAACCCGGGGAGCTGTTTTTT. Its translation is CASSTLASGKPGELFF.

The sample holds many counts of this clone. The rearrangement links TRBV28 to TRBJ2-7; TRBD2 aligns across 9 bases. There are 13 residues in the CDR3. V lost 5 bases, J lost 2 bases, and 1 base stayed unmatched. Germline V gene data show CDR1 as MDHEN and CDR2 as SYDVKM. In DNA form, the CDR3 reads TGTGCCAGCAGTGGGACTAGCCCCTACGAGCAGTACTTC. It yields the protein CASSGTSPYEQYF. The complete variable domain, with remaining parts taken from reference TRBV28 and TRBJ2-7, reads DVKVTQSSRYLVKRTGEKVFLECVQDMDHENMFWYRQDPGLGLRLIYFSYDVKMKEKGDIPEGYSVSREKKERFSLILESASTNQTSMYLCASSGTSPYEQYFGPGTRLTVT.

This sequence joins TRBV5-1 and TRBJ2-7; D is perhaps TRBD2 (6 bases). Trimming pared 2 bases from V and 7 bases from J, leaving 19 bases between. Germline CDR1 and CDR2: SGHRS and YFSETQ. The CDR3 length is 15 residues. The CDR3 reads CASSLGDFARGEQYF. The CDR3 DNA reads TGCGCCAGCAGCTTAGGGGACTTCGCTCGGGGGGAGCAGTACTTC.

This chain links TRBV23-1 with TRBJ2-7, with a weak D call TRBD2 (5 bases). TRBV23-1 is an ORF, with its function uncertain. Trimming removed 3 bases at V and 0 bases at J, with 12 bases between. This CDR3 region has 15 residues. In DNA, the CDR3 is TGCGCCAGCAGTCAGTTGGACTGGCCCTCCTACGAGCAGTACTTC. Protein product: CASSQLDWPSYEQYF.

The rearrangement uses TRBV7-2 and TRBJ1-5; D possibly corresponds to TRBD1 (5 bases). Germline CDR1 SGHTA, CDR2 FQGNSA. The length of the CDR3 is 13 residues. Trimming shortened V by 4 bases and J by 6 bases, and 10 bases separated the two germline ends. CDR3 loop: CASSSPRAQPQHF. In nucleotides, the CDR3 is TGTGCCAGCAGCTCCCCCAGGGCTCAGCCCCAGCATTTT.

The CDR3 region has the DNA TGTGCCAGCAGCTTCCAGAAAAATCAGCCCCAGCATTTT. The encoded protein is CASSFQKNQPQHF. V is TRBV13 and J is TRBJ1-5; D is unclear. Between the trimmed V and J ends, which lost 3 bases and 4 bases, there was a span of 7 bases. Germline V CDR1 and CDR2: PRHDT, FYEKMQ (reference sequence). The CDR3 is made up of 13 amino acids.

This clone has more than one count but fewer than ten. V and J are TRBV27 and TRBJ2-7, with 12 bases matching TRBD1. V was pared by 5 bases and J by 2 bases, with 4 bases of the junction left unmatched. Per germline, CDR1 MNHEY and CDR2 SMNVEV (reference sequence). The CDR3 runs to 15 residues. The CDR3 coding sequence is TGTGCCAGCAGTCCCCGGGACAGGGGGCCCTACGAGCAGTACTTC. It encodes CASSPRDRGPYEQYF.

The rearrangement uses TRBV7-8 and TRBJ2-1, with 7 nucleotides matching TRBD2. CDR3 length: 16 amino acids. Germline V CDR1 and CDR2: SGHVS, FQNEAQ. V trimming: 3 bases; J trimming: 3 bases; junction bases outside the gene matches: 8. This chain's CDR3 is CASSLYRAGIYNEQFF. The DNA for the CDR3 is TGTGCCAGCAGCTTGTATCGAGCGGGGATCTACAATGAGCAGTTCTTC. Full variable domain (outside the CDR3, taken from reference TRBV7-8 and TRBJ2-1): GAGVSQSPRYKVAKRGQDVALRCDPISGHVSLFWYQQALGQGPEFLTYFQNEAQLDKSGLPSDRFFAERPEGSVSTLKIQRTQQEDSAVYLCASSLYRAGIYNEQFFGPGTRLTVL.

CDR3 loop: CAWSHTDTQYF. The CDR3 DNA reads as TGTGCCTGGAGCCACACAGATACGCAGTATTTT. The chain combines TRBV30 with TRBJ2-3; D unclear. The CDR3 runs to 11 residues. Germline lookup yields CDR1 GTSNPN and CDR2 SVGIG (reference sequence). Trimming shortened V by 3 bases and J by 2 bases, and 3 bases separated the two germline ends.

This rearrangement joins TRBV5-6 to TRBJ1-6, with D possibly being TRBD1 (5 bases). Germline V lookup: CDR1 SGHDT, CDR2 YYEEEE. CDR3 length: 15 amino acids. V shed 2 bases and J shed 5 bases, with 11 bases lying between them. The CDR3 here is CASSFRGRDNSPLHF. The CDR3 bases are TGTGCCAGCAGCTTTAGGGGCCGGGATAATTCACCCCTCCACTTT.

This CDR3 reads CASSFPASGSSYNEQFF. CDR3 DNA: TGTGCCAGCAGCTTCCCTGCTAGCGGGAGCTCCTACAATGAGCAGTTCTTC. The genes are TRBV7-9 and TRBJ2-1, with 10 bases aligning to TRBD2. This CDR3 has 17 amino acids. The germline V gene encodes CDR1 SEHNR and CDR2 FQNEAQ (reference sequence). The V gene end was trimmed by 3 bases and the J gene end by 0 bases; junction bases not matched to a gene: 5.

As regards this clone: The sample holds other DNA sequences that translate to the same CDR3. The chain recombines TRBV6-2 or TRBV6-3 with TRBJ1-1, with a tentative D call TRBD1 (6 bases). Germline V lookup: CDR1 MNHEY, CDR2 SVGEGT. This CDR3 is built from 15 residues. V was trimmed by 1 base and J by 4 bases, leaving 13 bases between them. The CDR3 here is CASSYWGLTGTEAFF. The CDR3 nucleotides read TGTGCCAGCAGTTACTGGGGCCTGACAGGCACTGAAGCTTTCTTT.

The genes are TRBV29-1 and TRBJ2-3; a possible D gene is TRBD1 (6 bases). Germline CDR1 SQVTM, CDR2 ANQGSEA. Trimming pared 8 bases from V and 0 bases from J, leaving 15 bases between. The CDR3 is 14 amino acids. The CDR3 DNA reads as TGCAGCCTAATTTCAGGGGCTAGCACAGATACGCAGTATTTT. The encoded protein is CSLISGASTDTQYF.

This chain connects TRBV24-1 to TRBJ2-2, with TRBD2 matching 8 bases. The CDR3 contains 17 residues. The J segment lost 0 bases and the V segment lost 2 bases, leaving 4 bases of the junction unmatched. Germline lookup yields CDR1 KGHDR and CDR2 SFDVKD. CDR3 residues: CATSDWPRGANTGELFF. The CDR3 DNA reads TGTGCCACCAGTGATTGGCCGCGGGGGGCGAACACCGGGGAGCTGTTTTTT.

The chain has TRBV11-2 and TRBJ1-2; no clear D. Trimming pared 0 bases from V and 7 bases from J, leaving 6 bases between. Germline V gives CDR1 SGHAT, CDR2 FQNNGV. The CDR3 extends over 12 amino acids. CDR3 nucleotides: TGTGCCAGCAGCTTAGACGGGGTTGGCTACACCTTC. Protein: CASSLDGVGYTF.